The 5 T cell receptor beta chains presented below share a single source sample, sequenced in a study of T cell repertoires in cytomegalovirus infection (dated by TCRdb to 2018 to 2020). For these TCRs, the target antigens are not known. Sequencer: Illumina HiSeq 1500. TCRdb trimmed the raw reads at Q25, called clones with MiXCR and kept productive beta chains. Entries are consolidated by CDR3 protein sequence, retaining the most common genes and DNA. The sample contains roughly 350,000 distinct CDR3 sequences, nearly 35% of them found a single time. The top ten constitute approximately 15% of the sample. Taken with the paper, the label for treatment or condition translates to: in vitro stimulation with specific CMV peptide epitopes to enrich CMV-specific T cells. Sequencing used cultured PBMCs, obtained from culture after CMV antigen stimulation. Source of these receptors: a human donor in good health (CMV status not recorded). Some clones in this sample may be carry-over from other donors' samples.

CDR3 sequence (DNA): TGTGCCAGCAGCTTAGCCATGCCTAGCGGCCACAATGAGCAGTTCTTC. Protein sequence: CASSLAMPSGHNEQFF. This sequence joins TRBV11-2 and TRBJ2-1; 7 positions match TRBD2. The germline V gene has CDR1 SGHAT and CDR2 FQNNGV. This CDR3 comprises 16 residues. The V segment lost 1 base and the J segment 5 bases; nucleotides outside the gene matches: 8.

The rearrangement joins TRBV5-4 to TRBJ2-7; TRBD2 agrees at 8 bases. The CDR3 loop spans 16 amino acids. V lost 0 bases to trimming and J lost 3 bases; unmatched junction nucleotides: 8. CDR1 SGHNT and CDR2 YYREEE come from the germline V gene (reference sequence). CDR3 DNA sequence: TGTGCCAGCAGCTTGGGTAGCGGGATTAGGGTCTACGAGCAGTACTTC. Translated: CASSLGSGIRVYEQYF.

A few counts support this clonotype. The V call is TRBV7-6, the J call TRBJ2-3, with D hard to call. Germline loops: CDR1 SGHVS, CDR2 FNYEAQ. V shed 5 bases and J shed 1 base, with 16 bases lying between them. The CDR3 sequence is 16 residues long. This CDR3 reads CASSLKTSLGTDTQYF. In nucleotides, the CDR3 is TGTGCCAGCAGCCTCAAGACAAGCTTGGGCACAGATACGCAGTATTTT.

This clonotype has more than one count but fewer than ten. V and J are TRBV25-1 and TRBJ1-3; D ambiguous. Germline CDR1 is MGHDK and CDR2 is SYGVNS. The V gene lost 0 bases and the J gene lost 0 bases, with 6 bases spanning the gap. The CDR3 runs 15 residues. The CDR3 sequence is CASSEYSTSGNTIYF. The CDR3 nucleotides are TGTGCCAGCAGTGAATATTCTACCTCTGGAAACACCATATATTTT.

The rearrangement joins TRBV7-3 to TRBJ2-1; the match to TRBD2 covers 12 bases. There are 16 residues in the CDR3. Germline-derived CDR1 and CDR2 are SGHTA and FQGTGA. V gave up 5 bases and J gave up 5 bases; unmatched junction bases: 7. CDR3 sequence (DNA): TGTGCCAGCAGCCCGCTAGCGGGAGGGCCCCACAATGAGCAGTTCTTC. This sequence encodes CASSPLAGGPHNEQFF.